Each of the 32 T cell receptor beta chains below was sequenced from the same sample in a study of T cell repertoires in cytomegalovirus infection. TCRdb used MiXCR to reprocess the reads, holding one entry per CDR3 protein. In the table there are about 490,000 distinct CDR3 sequences, approximately 16% of which are singletons. Sequenced material: CD8+ T cells from PBMCs. These receptor sequences come from a human donor in good health (CMV status not recorded). Some clones in this sample may be carry-over from other donors' samples.

This clonotype occurred a few times. The rearrangement uses TRBV20-1 and TRBJ2-7; possibly TRBD2 for D (5 bases). CDR1 and CDR2 from the germline V gene are DFQATT and SNEGSKA (reference sequence). This CDR3 has 13 amino acids. V was pared by 3 bases and J by 2 bases, with 11 bases between. CDR3 DNA: TGCAGTGCTAGTGAGGGAGTAGCCTACGAGCAGTACTTC. This codes for CSASEGVAYEQYF.

This clonotype was found many times. The chain combines TRBV4-2 with TRBJ1-4; tentative D call: TRBD1 (5 bases). CDR3 size: 17 residues. Germline assignment: CDR1 LGHNA and CDR2 YNFKEQ. The V end lost 1 base, the J end lost 0 bases, and 12 bases lay between the germline ends. Here the CDR3 reads CASSQVGVTPTNEKLFF. The CDR3 DNA reads TGTGCCAGCAGCCAAGTGGGGGTTACCCCAACTAATGAAAAACTGTTTTTT.

The table lists this clonotype with many counts. The chain combines TRBV11-2 with TRBJ1-1; TRBD1 agrees at 9 bases. The J segment lost 11 bases and the V segment lost 2 bases, leaving 9 bases of the junction unmatched. The CDR3 contains 14 residues. CDR1 is SGHAT and CDR2 is FQNNGV in the germline V gene. The CDR3 nucleotides are TGTGCCAGCAGCTTATCGTATTCCGGACAGGGGGCTTTCTTT. It codes for CASSLSYSGQGAFF.

In its sample, this clonotype was seen a few times. The V call is TRBV24-1, the J call TRBJ2-2; 8 nucleotides agree with TRBD2. The V segment lost 3 bases and the J segment 1 base; nucleotides outside the gene matches: 3. Germline CDR1 KGHDR, CDR2 SFDVKD. This CDR3 region has 16 residues. The CDR3 DNA reads TGTGCCACCAGTGATACGCGGGAGGAGAACACCGGGGAGCTGTTTTTT. Protein product: CATSDTREENTGELFF.

This clonotype was counted at least ten times. The genes are TRBV7-2 and TRBJ2-7; 7 positions match TRBD2. V trimming: 3 bases; J trimming: 2 bases; junction bases outside the gene matches: 16. This CDR3 comprises 18 residues. In germline, CDR1 is SGHTA, CDR2 FQGNSA. DNA for the CDR3: TGTGCCAGCAGCTTCCTAGCGGATCTTACTTCTCTAACCTACGAGCAGTACTTC. It yields the protein CASSFLADLTSLTYEQYF.

The table lists this clonotype with a few counts. This rearrangement joins TRBV4-1 to TRBJ2-7; D is unclear. Germline CDR1 and CDR2: MGHRA and YSYEKL. This CDR3 is 15 amino acids long. Trimming stripped 4 bases from V and 0 bases from J, with 13 bases between. CDR3 nucleotide sequence: TGCGCCAGCAGCCGCCAGGACGGTCCCTCCTACGAGCAGTACTTC. It translates to CASSRQDGPSYEQYF.

This clonotype was found many times. The chain joins TRBV28 to TRBJ2-2; D call uncertain. This CDR3 has 11 residues. The ends were cut back, 7 bases at V and 5 bases at J, with 5 bases in the middle. Germline loops: CDR1 MDHEN, CDR2 SYDVKM. The CDR3 DNA sequence: TGTGCCAGCAAACAGACCGGGGAGCTGTTTTTT. This encodes CASKQTGELFF.

The V gene is TRBV3-1, the J gene TRBJ2-5, with TRBD2 matching over 8 bases. V was pared by 0 bases and J by 7 bases, with 4 bases of the junction left unmatched. The CDR3 covers 14 residues. CDR1 and CDR2 (germline): LGHDT, YNNKEL (reference sequence). DNA for the CDR3: TGTGCCAGCAGCCAAGACGGGGGGGCCGGGACCCAGTACTTC. Amino acids: CASSQDGGAGTQYF.

This clonotype was counted only a few times. The V gene is TRBV5-6, the J gene TRBJ2-3, with no clear D. From germline, CDR1 is SGHDT and CDR2 YYEEEE. The V and J ends lost 3 bases and 2 bases respectively, with 13 bases between them. This CDR3 is 15 amino acids long. The CDR3 nucleotides are TGTGCCAGCAGCTGGGCGTGGCGGTCCACAGATACGCAGTATTTT. Protein: CASSWAWRSTDTQYF.

In its sample, this clonotype was seen many times. The V and J genes are TRBV7-9 and TRBJ2-1; no clear D. The CDR3 extends over 13 amino acids. Looked up from germline, CDR1 is SEHNR and CDR2 is FQNEAQ (reference sequence). With 2 bases removed from V and 9 bases from J, the gap between germline ends came to 11 bases. The CDR3 protein is CASSLTEIPEQFF. CDR3 sequence (DNA): TGTGCCAGCAGCTTAACGGAGATCCCTGAGCAGTTCTTC.

CDR3 sequence (DNA): TGTGCCAGCAGCTGGGACAGAATAAGCCTCTATGGCTACACCTTC. Amino acid sequence: CASSWDRISLYGYTF. J is TRBJ1-2 and V is TRBV11-2, with 7 bases identical to TRBD1. This CDR3 contains 15 residues. J was trimmed by 4 bases and V by 4 bases; bases with no gene match: 9. Germline V lookup: CDR1 SGHAT, CDR2 FQNNGV.

This clonotype was observed many times. J is TRBJ2-5 and V is TRBV14, with unresolved D. The CDR3 length is 14 residues. The germline V gene has CDR1 SGHDN and CDR2 FVKESK. Trimming stripped 4 bases from V and 0 bases from J, with 9 bases between. This CDR3 reads CASSLRDYQETQYF. The CDR3 DNA reads TGTGCCAGCAGCCTCCGCGACTACCAAGAGACCCAGTACTTC.

This clonotype occurred many times. This rearrangement joins TRBV20-1 to TRBJ2-1; possible D gene TRBD2, 5 bases. This CDR3 is 14 amino acids long. Per germline, CDR1 DFQATT and CDR2 SNEGSKA (reference sequence). CDR3 region: CSGRALSSYNEQFF. CDR3 nucleotide sequence: TGCAGCGGGCGGGCCTTGAGCTCCTACAATGAGCAGTTCTTC.

This clonotype came up many times. This chain connects TRBV6-6 to TRBJ1-2; maybe TRBD1 (5 bases). Germline V gene sequence: CDR1 MNHNY, CDR2 SVGAGI (reference sequence). The CDR3 has 15 amino acids. Trimming left V 0 bases short and J 6 bases short, with 14 bases between. The CDR3 is CASSYSETESNGYTF. The CDR3 nucleotides read TGTGCCAGCAGTTACTCGGAGACAGAGTCCAATGGCTACACCTTC.

This chain connects TRBV5-5 to TRBJ1-5; perhaps TRBD1 as D (5 bases). The CDR3 has 15 amino acids. The ends were cut back, 1 base at V and 3 bases at J, with 11 bases in the middle. Germline V gene lookup returns CDR1 SGHKS and CDR2 YYEKEE (reference sequence). CDR3 sequence reads: CASSLWGTANQPQHF. Here the CDR3 DNA reads TGTGCCAGCAGCTTGTGGGGGACGGCCAATCAGCCCCAGCATTTT.

This clonotype occurred many times. This chain connects TRBV7-6 to TRBJ1-1, with 8 nucleotides matching TRBD1. V lost 1 base and J lost 5; bases outside the gene matches: 9. Germline V CDR1 and CDR2: SGHVS, FNYEAQ. This CDR3 region has 16 residues. CDR3 sequence: CASSLGAGGTGTEAFF. CDR3 bases: TGTGCCAGCAGCTTAGGGGCAGGGGGCACCGGTACTGAAGCTTTCTTT.

This clonotype has only a few counts. The chain has TRBV6-4 and TRBJ2-3; 10 nucleotides match TRBD2. The J segment lost 2 bases and the V segment lost 7 bases, leaving 6 bases of the junction unmatched. CDR3 length equals 15 residues. Per germline, CDR1 MRHNA and CDR2 SNTAGT. The CDR3 is CASKKLAGTTDTQYF. The DNA of the CDR3 is TGTGCCAGCAAAAAACTAGCGGGGACCACAGATACGCAGTATTTT.

The rearrangement links TRBV5-6 to TRBJ2-7, with 8 nucleotides matching TRBD1. The germline V gene encodes CDR1 SGHDT and CDR2 YYEEEE. This CDR3 comprises 15 residues. V shed 4 bases, J shed 0 bases, and the junction held 6 bases outside the gene matches. The CDR3 here is CASSPGQGHSYEQYF. CDR3 sequence (DNA): TGTGCCAGCAGCCCTGGACAGGGTCACTCCTACGAGCAGTACTTC.

The sample holds many counts of this clonotype. The rearrangement uses TRBV5-5 and TRBJ1-1; D is unresolved. V was pared by 3 bases and J by 5 bases, with 8 bases between. Germline lookup yields CDR1 SGHKS and CDR2 YYEKEE (reference sequence). The CDR3 has 12 residues. This CDR3 is CASSSVGTEAFF. CDR3 nucleotide sequence: TGTGCCAGCAGCTCGGTTGGGACTGAAGCTTTCTTT.

In its sample, this clonotype was seen many times. V usage is TRBV4-1 and J usage is TRBJ2-3; no clear D gene. V lost 2 bases to trimming and J lost 2 bases, with 11 bases between them. Germline CDR1 MGHRA, CDR2 YSYEKL. The CDR3 loop spans 15 amino acids. CDR3 coding DNA: TGCGCCAGCAGCCAACCCGGACCATTCACAGATACGCAGTATTTT. It is translated as CASSQPGPFTDTQYF.

This clonotype was found many times. CDR3 DNA: TGTGCCAGCAGTTTTGGGGGGCCCAATCAGCCCCAGCATTTT. Protein: CASSFGGPNQPQHF. The V and J genes are TRBV28 and TRBJ1-5; a weak D match, TRBD1 (6 bases). Germline assignment: CDR1 MDHEN and CDR2 SYDVKM. Trimming took 3 bases from V and 3 from J, leaving 9 bases between them. This CDR3 comprises 14 residues.

J is TRBJ1-3 and V is TRBV13; D unresolved. This CDR3 contains 14 residues. Germline values: CDR1 PRHDT, CDR2 FYEKMQ (reference sequence). Between the trimmed V and J ends, which lost 5 bases and 0 bases, there was a span of 8 bases. CDR3 sequence reads: CASSPGNSGNTIYF. CDR3 sequence (DNA): TGTGCCAGCAGCCCCGGGAACTCTGGAAACACCATATATTTT. The whole variable domain, filled in from reference TRBV13 and TRBJ1-3, reads AAGVIQSPRHLIKEKRETATLKCYPIPRHDTVYWYQQGPGQDPQFLISFYEKMQSDKGSIPDRFSAQQFSDYHSELNMSSLELGDSALYFCASSPGNSGNTIYFGEGSWLTVV.

This clonotype appeared many times. The chain couples TRBV7-3 to TRBJ2-5, with D possibly being TRBD1 (6 bases). Trimming took 1 base from V and 4 from J, leaving 10 bases between them. This CDR3 comprises 14 residues. Germline CDR1 and CDR2: SGHTA and FQGTGA. CDR3 residues: CASSLNGGAETQYF. The CDR3 bases are TGTGCCAGCAGCTTAAATGGGGGCGCAGAGACCCAGTACTTC.

The sample holds a few counts of this clonotype. V gene TRBV19 combines with J gene TRBJ2-7; perhaps D is TRBD1 or TRBD2 (5 bases each). The CDR3 runs to 14 residues. The germline CDR1 and CDR2 sequences are LNHDA and SQIVND (reference sequence). V was trimmed by 4 bases and J by 0 bases, leaving 10 bases between them. This CDR3 is CASSRDRLSYEQYF. The CDR3, as DNA: TGTGCCAGTAGTAGGGACCGCCTCTCCTACGAGCAGTACTTC.

This sequence joins TRBV9 and TRBJ2-1; no reliable D call. This CDR3 is built from 10 residues. The germline V and J ends were trimmed by 9 bases and 9 bases, with 10 bases remaining between them. Germline lookup yields CDR1 SGDLS and CDR2 YYNGEE. The CDR3 loop reads CATPTGEQFF. DNA for the CDR3: TGTGCCACCCCAACGGGTGAGCAGTTCTTC.

The V call is TRBV5-6, the J call TRBJ1-1, with 7 bases fitting TRBD1. CDR1 is SGHDT, CDR2 YYEEEE, per germline. The V gene end was trimmed by 0 bases and the J gene end by 5 bases; junction bases not matched to a gene: 7. The CDR3 consists of 15 residues. CDR3 sequence: CASSLGRQGWTEAFF. Here the CDR3 DNA reads TGTGCCAGCAGCTTGGGGAGACAGGGTTGGACTGAAGCTTTCTTT.

This clonotype was recorded many times. The chain recombines TRBV7-3 with TRBJ2-1, with 10 bases that match TRBD2. CDR3 length: 15 residues. Trimming took 5 bases from V and 4 from J; bases not matched to a gene: 5. Per germline, CDR1 SGHTA and CDR2 FQGTGA. In nucleotides, the CDR3 is TGTGCCAGCAGCCAGACTAGCGGGCCTTACAATGAGCAGTTCTTC. Amino acids: CASSQTSGPYNEQFF.

This clonotype showed up just a few times. V is TRBV27 and J is TRBJ1-5; D possibly corresponds to TRBD1 (5 bases). The CDR3 covers 14 residues. The germline V gene encodes CDR1 MNHEY and CDR2 SMNVEV (reference sequence). Trimming took 4 bases from V and 6 from J, leaving 13 bases between them. CDR3 coding DNA: TGTGCCAGCAGTTACAACGGGGGATTTCAGCCCCAGCATTTT. It yields the protein CASSYNGGFQPQHF.

The CDR3 DNA sequence: TGTGCCAGCAGTTTATCGGTGGCTTACTCTGGAAACACCATATATTTT. Translated, it gives CASSLSVAYSGNTIYF. V is TRBV27 and J is TRBJ1-3; D unclear. Deletions cut 0 bases from V and 0 bases from J, with 9 bases between. Germline assignment: CDR1 MNHEY and CDR2 SMNVEV (reference sequence). The length of the CDR3 is 16 residues.

This clonotype was found many times. This chain links TRBV7-9 with TRBJ2-7; D is ambiguous. Germline assignment: CDR1 SEHNR and CDR2 FQNEAQ (reference sequence). There are 16 residues in the CDR3. V was shortened by 6 bases and J by 2 bases, with 20 bases between the two germline ends. CDR3 DNA: TGTGCCAGCAGTTCCCCCCTCATCCGAAGTACCTACGAGCAGTACTTC. It is translated as CASSSPLIRSTYEQYF.

This clonotype was picked up a small number of times. The V and J genes are TRBV5-1 and TRBJ1-1; D gene uncertain. V lost 0 bases and J lost 3, with 12 bases in between. Germline CDR1 reads SGHRS; CDR2 reads YFSETQ. The CDR3 totals 15 residues. The CDR3 is CASSLDGRRDTEAFF. The CDR3 DNA is TGCGCCAGCAGCTTGGATGGCAGGAGAGACACTGAAGCTTTCTTT.

This clonotype was recorded at least ten times. The rearrangement uses TRBV7-9 and TRBJ1-4, with D uncertain. V shed 1 base and J shed 6 bases, with 12 bases lying between them. The germline V gene has CDR1 SEHNR and CDR2 FQNEAQ (reference sequence). CDR3 length equals 15 residues. CDR3 bases: TGTGCCAGCAGCTTAGGGCGGGGAATGGATGAAAAACTGTTTTTT. Translated, it gives CASSLGRGMDEKLFF.